The present entry profiles one T cell receptor beta chain with its context. This specimen comes from a study of blood T cell repertoires in COVID-19. Looking at the study overall: Sources were T cells, B-cell-depleted T cells, or PBMCs; the material itself was cDNA or gDNA.

The study assigned cohorts using participant-reported clinical history. Repertoires were generated with immunoSEQ multiplex PCR, while TCRdb's copy carries only in-frame clones and drops some. The sample includes a few hundred thousand clones, roughly 87% of them seen just once. V shed 6 bases, J shed 7 bases, and the junction held 8 bases outside the gene matches. The germline CDR1 and CDR2 sequences are SNHLY and FYNNEI. This CDR3 has 14 amino acids. The rearrangement uses TRBV2 and TRBJ2-2; 7 bases are a match to TRBD2. The sample taken for sequencing was PBMCs or T cells enriched from blood (not recorded which). This clonotype was obtained from a woman between 25 and 40 years old who had recovered from COVID-19. CDR3 region: CASRSGVGVGELFF. The CDR3 DNA reads as TGTGCCAGCAGGAGCGGGGTGGGGGTCGGGGAGCTGTTTTTT. The whole variable domain, filled in from reference TRBV2 and TRBJ2-2, reads EPEVTQTPSHQVTQMGQEVILRCVPISNHLYFYWYRQILGQKVEFLVSFYNNEISEKSEIFDDQFSVERPDGSNFTLKIRSTKLEDSAMYFCASRSGVGVGELFFGEGSRLTVL.